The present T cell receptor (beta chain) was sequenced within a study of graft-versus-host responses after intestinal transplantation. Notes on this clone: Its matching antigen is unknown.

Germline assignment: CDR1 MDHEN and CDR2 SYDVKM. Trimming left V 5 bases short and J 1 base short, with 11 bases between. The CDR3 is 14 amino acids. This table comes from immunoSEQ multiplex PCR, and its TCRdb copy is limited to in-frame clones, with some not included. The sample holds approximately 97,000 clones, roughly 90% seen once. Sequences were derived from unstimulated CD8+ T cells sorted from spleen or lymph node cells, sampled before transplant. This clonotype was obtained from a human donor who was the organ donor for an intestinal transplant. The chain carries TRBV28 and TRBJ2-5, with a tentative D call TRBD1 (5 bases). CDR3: CASSLDSIQETQYF. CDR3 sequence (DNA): TGTGCCAGCAGTCTTGACAGTATCCAAGAGACCCAGTACTTC. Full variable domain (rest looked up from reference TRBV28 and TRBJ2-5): DVKVTQSSRYLVKRTGEKVFLECVQDMDHENMFWYRQDPGLGLRLIYFSYDVKMKEKGDIPEGYSVSREKKERFSLILESASTNQTSMYLCASSLDSIQETQYFGPGTRLLVL.